A selection of T cell receptor beta chains follows, all from one sample in a study of control samples from healthy donors and cancer patients. Profiled with immunoSEQ multiplex PCR; TCRdb holds only in-frame clones, not every one. The sample has hundreds of thousands of clones, about 93% seen once. Material: PBMCs. These receptors were collected from a man aged 40-49 years with head and neck cancer. CDR3s include the opening cysteine and the closing phenylalanine or tryptophan. Fields, in order: J gene, clone size, D gene, V gene, CDR3 protein, CDR3 DNA. D genes are given only for firm matches. Clone size is stated in some rows and not others, as once, few, many or a class when expanded.

>TRBJ2-7|NA|TRBD1|TRBV11-2
CASSLEWGQGAGYEQYF
TGTGCCAGCAGCTTAGAGTGGGGACAGGGGGCGGGCTACGAGCAGTACTTC
>TRBJ1-5|NA|NA|TRBV19
CASSIDHLNQPQHF
TGTGCCAGTAGTATAGATCACCTGAATCAGCCCCAGCATTTT
>TRBJ1-1|NA|NA|TRBV28
CASRISETWGTEAFF
TGTGCCAGCAGAATTTCGGAAACTTGGGGCACTGAAGCTTTCTTT
>TRBJ2-1|NA|NA|TRBV27
CASSLTSESYNEQFF
TGTGCCAGCAGTCTCACGTCGGAGAGCTACAATGAGCAGTTCTTC
>TRBJ1-3|NA|NA|TRBV6-5
CASRTRGGNTIYF
TGTGCCAGTCGAACCCGTGGCGGAAACACCATATATTTT
>TRBJ2-2|NA|NA|TRBV19
CASSINPNTGELFF
TGTGCCAGTAGTATAAACCCGAACACCGGGGAGCTGTTTTTT
>TRBJ1-5|few|NA|TRBV28
CASSFSTEGWQPQHF
TGTGCCAGCAGTTTCTCTACCGAGGGGTGGCAGCCCCAGCATTTT
>TRBJ2-2|NA|TRBD1|TRBV28
CASSALWPGTANTGELFF
TGTGCCAGCTCCGCTCTTTGGCCTGGGACAGCGAACACCGGGGAGCTGTTTTTT
>TRBJ2-1|NA|TRBD1|TRBV5-6
CASSLARGRHNEQFF
TGTGCCAGCAGCTTGGCGAGGGGGCGGCACAATGAGCAGTTCTTC
>TRBJ1-2|once|NA|TRBV5-4
CASSLLAARGYGYTF
TGTGCCAGCAGCTTGTTAGCAGCGAGGGGGTATGGCTACACCTTC
>TRBJ2-7|once|NA|TRBV7-3
CASSLEVGLEYEQYF
TGTGCCAGCAGCTTAGAGGTGGGGCTAGAATACGAGCAGTACTTC
>TRBJ1-5|few|NA|TRBV6-1
CASSEGNQPQHF
TGTGCCAGCAGTGAGGGCAATCAGCCCCAGCATTTT
>TRBJ2-7|NA|TRBD1|TRBV11-2
CASSSYRGNYEQYF
TGTGCCAGCAGCTCGTACAGGGGAAACTACGAGCAGTACTTC
>TRBJ2-2|NA|NA|TRBV27
CASSEPPWAGELFF
TGTGCCAGCAGTGAACCGCCTTGGGCCGGGGAGCTGTTTTTT
>TRBJ2-5|few|NA|TRBV5-1
CASTTPGAGETQYF
TGCGCCAGCACGACCCCCGGTGCGGGAGAGACCCAGTACTTC
>TRBJ2-2|NA|NA|TRBV9
CASSPAGGWAGELFF
TGTGCCAGCAGCCCTGCTGGGGGGTGGGCCGGGGAGCTGTTTTTT
>TRBJ2-1|NA|NA|TRBV6-5
CASSQGNNEQFF
TGTGCCAGCAGTCAGGGGAACAATGAGCAGTTCTTC
>TRBJ1-4|NA|NA|TRBV20-1
CSASPPSREKLFF
TGCAGTGCTAGTCCGCCCTCCCGAGAAAAACTGTTTTTT
>TRBJ2-4|NA|TRBD2|TRBV28
CASTLGGSKNIQYF
TGTGCCAGCACTTTGGGGGGGAGCAAAAACATTCAGTACTTC
>TRBJ1-6|NA|NA|TRBV15
CATSRRNREGSPLHF
TGTGCCACCAGCAGAAGGAACCGGGAAGGATCACCCCTCCACTTT
>TRBJ2-2|NA|NA|TRBV18
CASSPRGRDSNTGELFF
TGTGCCAGCTCACCGCGGGGAAGGGACAGTAACACCGGGGAGCTGTTTTTT
>TRBJ1-2|NA|NA|TRBV7-6
CASSLAQDSHYTF
TGTGCCAGCAGCTTAGCGCAGGACTCTCACTACACCTTC
>TRBJ2-7|NA|TRBD2|TRBV4-1
CASSPTGQPGLEPHEQYF
TGCGCCAGCAGCCCCACAGGACAGCCGGGACTAGAGCCACACGAGCAGTACTTC
>TRBJ1-5|NA|NA|TRBV28
CASSTPTASNQPQHF
TGTGCCAGCAGTACCCCAACAGCTTCTAATCAGCCCCAGCATTTT
>TRBJ2-1|few|NA|TRBV9
CASSITGALTYNEQFF
TGTGCCAGCAGCATTACTGGGGCTTTGACCTACAATGAGCAGTTCTTC
>TRBJ1-1|NA|NA|TRBV6-1
CASSETRQAYTEAFF
TGTGCCAGCAGTGAAACCCGGCAGGCTTACACTGAAGCTTTCTTT
>TRBJ2-3|NA|NA|TRBV28
CASRSFQGTKADTQYF
TGTGCCAGCAGATCATTCCAGGGTACTAAGGCAGATACGCAGTATTTT
>TRBJ2-7|NA|NA|TRBV21-1
CASSKYEAPYEQYF
TGTGCCAGCAGCAAATACGAGGCCCCCTACGAGCAGTACTTC
>TRBJ1-3|NA|NA|TRBV11-2
CASSLDRGARNTIYF
TGTGCCAGCAGCTTAGACAGGGGCGCACGAAACACCATATATTTT
>TRBJ2-7|NA|NA|TRBV21-1
CASSKLPRYEQYF
TGTGCCAGCAGCAAACTCCCCCGTTACGAGCAGTACTTC
>TRBJ2-7|once|NA|TRBV7-9
CASSSLWDKPYEQYF
TGTGCCAGCAGCTCGCTTTGGGACAAACCCTACGAGCAGTACTTC
>TRBJ1-6|NA|TRBD1|TRBV19
CASTLQGSSYNSPLHF
TGTGCCAGTACCCTACAGGGGAGCTCCTATAATTCACCCCTCCACTTT
>TRBJ1-6|once|TRBD1|TRBV18
CASSAREGGIESSYNSPLHF
TGTGCCAGCTCAGCCAGGGAAGGGGGCATCGAGAGCTCCTATAATTCACCCCTCCACTTT
>TRBJ2-7|NA|TRBD1|TRBV30
CAWSAGTGGDF
TGTGCCTGGAGCGCCGGGACAGGGGGGGACTTC
>TRBJ2-1|once|NA|TRBV6-6
CASRDVSSYNEQFF
TGTGCCAGCAGGGACGTAAGCTCCTACAATGAGCAGTTCTTC
>TRBJ2-5|NA|NA|TRBV9
CASNGGPGMETQYF
TGTGCCAGCAATGGGGGGCCGGGGATGGAGACCCAGTACTTC